The T cell receptor (beta chain) under discussion was sequenced for a study of blood T cell repertoires in COVID-19. Background on the study: COVID-19 samples collected from the United States, Italy and Spain covered acute and convalescent phases.

The germline V gene has CDR1 SEHNR and CDR2 FQNEAQ (reference sequence). The length of the CDR3 is 15 residues. V was pared by 6 bases and J by 5 bases, with 3 bases of the junction left unmatched. Profiling relied on immunoSEQ multiplex PCR, and the TCRdb table lists in-frame clones only, not all of them. The table has some 270,000 clones, about 85% seen once. This clone was counted only a few times. The clonotype was recovered from a human donor with COVID-19, enrolled during active disease. The donor label of this sample is uncertain. The chain has TRBV7-9 and TRBJ2-2; 13 positions match TRBD2. Sequencing was carried out using peripheral blood. In nucleotides, the CDR3 is TGTGCCAGCAGTGGACTAGCGGGAGCGACCGGGGAGCTGTTTTTT. Encoded protein: CASSGLAGATGELFF.